Listed below are T cell receptor beta chains from one sample, sequenced in a study of technical replicates of blood from a handful of donors. Sequenced by immunoSEQ multiplex PCR; TCRdb stores in-frame clones only, minus some. The sample lists under 90,000 clones, 93% seen once, with roughly 0.25% in the top ten. Sample: T cells isolated from PBMCs. Every receptor here comes from a human donor in good health. Both conserved end residues are part of each CDR3. Each record gives: V gene, clone size, J gene, D gene, CDR3 protein, CDR3 DNA. A D gene is named only where the DNA matches it firmly. Clone size, where shown, is once, few, many, or a class for clones that have expanded.

v_call: TRBV9; clone_size: -; j_call: TRBJ2-5; d_call: -; cdr3_aa: CASGLGHTQETQYF; cdr3_nt: TGTGCCAGCGGCTTAGGACATACCCAAGAGACCCAGTACTTC
v_call: TRBV5-8; clone_size: -; j_call: TRBJ1-1; d_call: TRBD1; cdr3_aa: CASSFDRGRLDTEAFF; cdr3_nt: TGTGCCAGCAGCTTCGACAGGGGGCGTCTGGACACTGAAGCTTTCTTT
v_call: TRBV27; clone_size: -; j_call: TRBJ2-7; d_call: -; cdr3_aa: CASSLVGRDGEQYF; cdr3_nt: TGTGCCAGCAGTTTAGTGGGCAGGGATGGTGAGCAGTACTTC
v_call: TRBV11-2; clone_size: -; j_call: TRBJ2-1; d_call: TRBD2; cdr3_aa: CASSPGRELLEQFF; cdr3_nt: TGTGCCAGCAGCCCAGGGCGGGAGTTACTTGAGCAGTTCTTC
v_call: TRBV5-5; clone_size: -; j_call: TRBJ2-7; d_call: -; cdr3_aa: CASSLKQSSYEQYF; cdr3_nt: TGTGCCAGCAGCTTAAAACAGAGCTCCTACGAGCAGTACTTC
v_call: TRBV7-8; clone_size: -; j_call: TRBJ2-3; d_call: -; cdr3_aa: CASSSVTDTQYF; cdr3_nt: TGTGCCAGCAGCTCAGTCACAGATACGCAGTATTTT
v_call: TRBV18; clone_size: -; j_call: TRBJ2-2; d_call: -; cdr3_aa: CASSTEVARNAGELFF; cdr3_nt: TGTGCCAGCTCAACTGAGGTAGCGCGGAACGCCGGGGAGCTGTTTTTT
v_call: TRBV5-1; clone_size: once; j_call: TRBJ2-2; d_call: -; cdr3_aa: CASSTYPGGELFF; cdr3_nt: TGCGCCAGCAGCACATACCCGGGCGGGGAGCTGTTTTTT
v_call: TRBV21-1; clone_size: few; j_call: TRBJ1-4; d_call: -; cdr3_aa: CASSNTDRVIEKLFF; cdr3_nt: TGTGCCAGCAGCAATACGGACAGGGTTATTGAAAAACTGTTTTTT
v_call: TRBV6-1; clone_size: -; j_call: TRBJ1-2; d_call: -; cdr3_aa: CASSEALAGLWSYTF; cdr3_nt: TGTGCCAGCAGTGAAGCGCTGGCGGGACTTTGGAGCTACACCTTC
v_call: TRBV19; clone_size: -; j_call: TRBJ1-2; d_call: TRBD1; cdr3_aa: CASSIRGPYGYTF; cdr3_nt: TGTGCCAGTAGTATCAGGGGGCCCTATGGCTACACCTTC
v_call: TRBV4-1; clone_size: -; j_call: TRBJ2-3; d_call: -; cdr3_aa: CASSQASGFTDTQYF; cdr3_nt: TGCGCCAGCAGCCAAGCAAGCGGGTTCACAGATACGCAGTATTTT
v_call: TRBV11-3; clone_size: few; j_call: TRBJ1-3; d_call: -; cdr3_aa: CASSSGGPTSGNTIYF; cdr3_nt: TGTGCCAGCAGCTCTGGAGGACCGACTTCTGGAAACACCATATATTTT
v_call: TRBV10-3; clone_size: -; j_call: TRBJ2-2; d_call: TRBD2; cdr3_aa: CAISLAENTGELFF; cdr3_nt: TGTGCCATCAGTCTAGCGGAAAACACCGGGGAGCTGTTTTTT
v_call: TRBV30; clone_size: few; j_call: TRBJ1-2; d_call: -; cdr3_aa: CAWGDSLLYGYTF; cdr3_nt: TGTGCCTGGGGAGACAGCCTTCTCTATGGCTACACCTTC
v_call: TRBV7-9; clone_size: once; j_call: TRBJ2-7; d_call: TRBD2; cdr3_aa: CASSPAFGTSSYEQYF; cdr3_nt: TGTGCCAGCAGCCCCGCTTTTGGGACTAGCTCCTACGAGCAGTACTTC
v_call: TRBV6-5; clone_size: -; j_call: TRBJ1-4; d_call: TRBD1; cdr3_aa: CASSRQGDNEKLFF; cdr3_nt: TGTGCCAGCAGTCGACAGGGGGATAATGAAAAACTGTTTTTT
v_call: TRBV18; clone_size: -; j_call: TRBJ1-2; d_call: TRBD1; cdr3_aa: CASSPAAGTGGYGYTF; cdr3_nt: TGTGCCAGCTCACCAGCTGCCGGGACAGGGGGCTATGGCTACACCTTC
v_call: TRBV28; clone_size: -; j_call: TRBJ1-5; d_call: TRBD1; cdr3_aa: CASSFQYFDRGDGNQPQHF; cdr3_nt: TGTGCCAGCAGTTTTCAATACTTCGACAGGGGAGATGGTAATCAGCCCCAGCATTTT
v_call: TRBV11-2; clone_size: -; j_call: TRBJ2-1; d_call: TRBD2; cdr3_aa: CASSLVRGLARYNEQFF; cdr3_nt: TGTGCCAGCAGCTTAGTTCGGGGACTAGCGCGTTACAATGAGCAGTTCTTC
v_call: TRBV7-9; clone_size: -; j_call: TRBJ2-1; d_call: TRBD2; cdr3_aa: CASSLTPVMTSGGNEQFF; cdr3_nt: TGTGCCAGCAGCTTAACCCCGGTTATGACTAGCGGGGGCAATGAGCAGTTCTTC
v_call: TRBV14; clone_size: -; j_call: TRBJ1-2; d_call: -; cdr3_aa: CASSQVGESRRGYTF; cdr3_nt: TGTGCCAGCAGCCAAGTAGGTGAATCCCGGAGGGGCTACACCTTC
v_call: TRBV11-2; clone_size: -; j_call: TRBJ1-1; d_call: TRBD1; cdr3_aa: CASSLVGTGNTEAFF; cdr3_nt: TGTGCCAGCAGCTTAGTTGGGACAGGGAACACTGAAGCTTTCTTT
v_call: TRBV1; clone_size: once; j_call: TRBJ2-3; d_call: -; cdr3_aa: CTSSSQQPQGPDTQYF; cdr3_nt: TGCACCAGCAGCTCACAACAGCCCCAGGGGCCAGATACGCAGTATTTT
v_call: TRBV6-5; clone_size: -; j_call: TRBJ1-1; d_call: TRBD1; cdr3_aa: CASSYWGQSNTEAFF; cdr3_nt: TGTGCCAGCAGTTACTGGGGACAGTCGAACACTGAAGCTTTCTTT
v_call: TRBV4-1; clone_size: -; j_call: TRBJ1-3; d_call: -; cdr3_aa: CASSQAGSERNTIYF; cdr3_nt: TGCGCCAGCAGCCAAGCTGGGAGCGAGAGGAACACCATATATTTT
v_call: TRBV27; clone_size: -; j_call: TRBJ2-1; d_call: TRBD2; cdr3_aa: CASRGGAEYNEQFF; cdr3_nt: TGTGCCAGCAGGGGAGGGGCGGAGTACAATGAGCAGTTCTTC
v_call: TRBV6-5; clone_size: -; j_call: TRBJ2-3; d_call: TRBD2; cdr3_aa: CASRGLAGGGDTQYF; cdr3_nt: TGTGCCTCAAGGGGACTAGCGGGAGGAGGTGATACGCAGTATTTT
v_call: TRBV14; clone_size: -; j_call: TRBJ1-2; d_call: TRBD1; cdr3_aa: CASSRDRGLRGGYTF; cdr3_nt: TGTGCCAGCAGCCGAGACAGGGGGCTGAGAGGCGGCTACACCTTC